The 7 T cell receptor beta chains listed next were all sequenced from one sample in a study of blood T cell repertoires in COVID-19. The method was immunoSEQ multiplex PCR; TCRdb's version includes in-frame clones alone and lacks a portion of them. The sample consists of some 18,000 clones, approximately 91% of them appearing once. The source material was peripheral blood. Receptor source: a human donor in a cohort sampled during active COVID-19.

The gene calls are TRBV5-1 and TRBJ2-2; 9 nucleotides agree with TRBD1. Germline V CDR1 and CDR2: SGHRS, YFSETQ. Trimming removed 3 bases from V and 5 bases from J; junction bases left unmatched: 5. The CDR3 length is 15 residues. This CDR3 reads CASSWTGESTGELFF. In DNA, the CDR3 is TGCGCCAGCAGCTGGACAGGGGAGAGTACCGGGGAGCTGTTTTTT.

In its sample, this clone was seen once. The chain links TRBV6-1 to TRBJ2-7, with 7 nucleotides matching TRBD1. Per germline, CDR1 MNHNS and CDR2 SASEGT. CDR3 length: 15 amino acids. V gave up 2 bases and J gave up 5 bases; unmatched junction bases: 9. CDR3 DNA sequence: TGTGCCAGCAGTGAATTATTCCGACAGGGTGACGAGCAGTACTTC. Its protein product is CASSELFRQGDEQYF.

The chain links TRBV2 to TRBJ1-2; weak D call: TRBD1 (5 bases). Trimming cost V 6 bases and J 4 bases, with 15 bases left between them. The germline gives CDR1 SNHLY, CDR2 FYNNEI. The CDR3 spans 14 residues. The CDR3 DNA sequence: TGTGCCAGCAGAAACAGGTTAGGTGGCTATGGCTACACCTTC. Protein sequence: CASRNRLGGYGYTF.

The chain is built from TRBV19 and TRBJ2-7; D unclear. The CDR3 is 13 amino acids. The V end lost 2 bases, the J end lost 3 bases, and 8 bases lay between the germline ends. In germline, CDR1 is LNHDA, CDR2 SQIVND (reference sequence). Here the CDR3 reads CASSIRQRYEQYF. As DNA, the CDR3 is TGTGCCAGTAGTATAAGACAACGCTACGAGCAGTACTTC.

The V and J genes are TRBV7-2 and TRBJ2-7; a weak D match, TRBD1 (6 bases). This CDR3 is 14 amino acids long. V was pared by 5 bases and J by 3 bases, with 14 bases between. From germline, CDR1 is SGHTA and CDR2 FQGNSA. The CDR3 loop reads CASSPGQSYYEQYF. CDR3 DNA sequence: TGTGCCAGCAGCCCAGGACAGAGTTACTACGAGCAGTACTTC.

V gene TRBV19 combines with J gene TRBJ1-5; perhaps TRBD1 as D (5 bases). V shed 2 bases and J shed 7 bases, with 15 bases lying between them. This CDR3 region has 15 residues. From germline, CDR1 is LNHDA and CDR2 SQIVND (reference sequence). The CDR3 spells CASSIRRGQAQPQHF. The CDR3 bases are TGTGCCAGTAGTATACGTAGGGGTCAGGCCCAGCCCCAGCATTTT.

The V gene is TRBV6-6, the J gene TRBJ2-5; the match to TRBD2 covers 8 bases. The trim removed 6 bases at V and 2 bases at J, leaving 5 bases unmatched. Germline V lookup: CDR1 MNHNY, CDR2 SVGAGI (reference sequence). This CDR3 contains 14 residues. DNA for the CDR3: TGTGCCAGCAGAAAGACGGGGGGGCAAGAGACCCAGTACTTC. Protein sequence: CASRKTGGQETQYF.